This T cell receptor beta chain was documented in a study of cytomegalovirus exposure and HLA in healthy donors. Looking at the study overall: In a previous analysis, about 100 million unique TCR beta sequences were found from approximately 180 million T cells.

Regarding the study as a whole: Analyzed later, association rates of TCRs varied across HLA loci, with DRB1 most and HLA-C fewest. A link between a missense DCLRE1C variant and TCR beta V- and J-gene trimming emerged from a later analysis.

As concerns this clone: Its antigen is not known.

PCR was performed using 60 Vbeta and 13 Jbeta primers. The assay was immunoSEQ multiplex PCR, and TCRdb's table has in-frame clones only and misses some. The table shows 250,000 to 350,000 clones, with more than 80% occurring only once. The TCR comes from a man aged 40-49 years in good health and CMV-seropositive. Input material: PBMCs.

CDR3 bases: TGTGCCAGCAGCTCCGACCCTTCGACTAGCGAGCAGTACTTC. Translated, it gives CASSSDPSTSEQYF. The gene calls are TRBV7-6 and TRBJ2-7; a weak D match, TRBD2 (6 bases). Germline assignment: CDR1 SGHVS and CDR2 FNYEAQ. The CDR3 has 14 residues. V was cut by 4 bases and J by 6 bases, with 16 bases left in between.